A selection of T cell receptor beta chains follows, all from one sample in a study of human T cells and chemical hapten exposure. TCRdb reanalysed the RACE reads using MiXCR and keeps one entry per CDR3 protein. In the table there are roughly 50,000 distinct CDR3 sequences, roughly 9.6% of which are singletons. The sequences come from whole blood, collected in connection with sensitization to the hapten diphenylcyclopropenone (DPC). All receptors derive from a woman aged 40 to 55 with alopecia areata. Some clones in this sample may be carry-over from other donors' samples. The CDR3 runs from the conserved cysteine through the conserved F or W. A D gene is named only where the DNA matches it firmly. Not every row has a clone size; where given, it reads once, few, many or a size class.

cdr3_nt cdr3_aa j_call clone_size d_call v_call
TGTGCCAGCAGCTTGTCTGGCACCGAAAAACTGTTTTTT CASSLSGTEKLFF TRBJ1-4 few - TRBV5-6
TGTGCCAGCAGTCCATTCCGGACAGGGAGGGCAGATACGCAGTATTTT CASSPFRTGRADTQYF TRBJ2-3 many - TRBV28
TGTGCCATCAGTGAGTCGCTCAGGGTCGGCGGCTATGGCTACACCTTC CAISESLRVGGYGYTF TRBJ1-2 many - TRBV10-3
TGCAGTGCTAGTGTCGGGAGTGGAGCAGATACGCAGTATTTT CSASVGSGADTQYF TRBJ2-3 few - TRBV20-1
TGTGCCAGTAGTCTCGCCGCACCGGCGGGCTATGGCTACACCTTC CASSLAAPAGYGYTF TRBJ1-2 few - TRBV19
TGTGCCTGGAGTGTAGGCTCGCGGACACCGTACGAGCAGTACTTC CAWSVGSRTPYEQYF TRBJ2-7 many - TRBV30
TGTGCCACCAGCAGAGATGCGGGGGTAGGAAATGAGCAGTTCTTC CATSRDAGVGNEQFF TRBJ2-1 few TRBD2 TRBV15
TGTGCCAGTTCAGGGTTCCTGGGCGGCTCCGAAGCTTTCTTT CASSGFLGGSEAFF TRBJ1-1 few - TRBV27
TGTGCCAGCAGTTCCCCGGGACAGGGGGTTACCTACGAGCAGTACTTC CASSSPGQGVTYEQYF TRBJ2-7 many TRBD1 TRBV6-2/TRBV6-3
TGCGCCAGCAGCCCGAGGGCTGATACGCAGTATTTT CASSPRADTQYF TRBJ2-3 many - TRBV5-1
TGTGCCAGCAGCAGATCAGGGCCCCGGCGGCACGAGCAGTACTTC CASSRSGPRRHEQYF TRBJ2-7 few - TRBV7-6
TGTGCCAGCAGCTTAGCGAGGAGTAACCAAGAGACCCAGTACTTC CASSLARSNQETQYF TRBJ2-5 - - TRBV7-2
TGTGCCAGCAGCCCCCACGGTCGGGCGGAGACCCAGTACTTC CASSPHGRAETQYF TRBJ2-5 few - TRBV3-1
TGTGCCAGCAGCCAAGATACCGCGAATTCACCCCTCCACTTT CASSQDTANSPLHF TRBJ1-6 many - TRBV3-1
TGTGCCAGCAGCTTAGAAAGCGACGACCCCTACGAGCAGTACTTC CASSLESDDPYEQYF TRBJ2-7 few - TRBV7-6
TGTGCCAGCAGCCTTTTACGGGCCGAGGCCAACGTCCTGACTTTC CASSLLRAEANVLTF TRBJ2-6 - - TRBV11-2
TGTGCCAGCAGCCAAGATTCGACAGGGTGGGTCTTC CASSQDSTGWVF TRBJ2-1 few TRBD1 TRBV3-1
TGTGCCAGCAGTTTGCTACTAGCGGGGGGGCCTGCCTACAATGAGCAGTTCTTC CASSLLLAGGPAYNEQFF TRBJ2-1 - TRBD2 TRBV27
TGCAGCGTTCCAGGGGACTACGAGCAGTACTTC CSVPGDYEQYF TRBJ2-7 few - TRBV29-1
TGTGCCATCAGTGAGGTCAGCTCCTACGAGCAGTACTTC CAISEVSSYEQYF TRBJ2-7 - - TRBV10-3
TGTGCCACCCGTCTCGCCCAGCCCCAGCATTTT CATRLAQPQHF TRBJ1-5 many - TRBV7-9
TGCGCCAGCAGCTTGGATTTTTGGGGAGGAGGAGGCTACACCTTC CASSLDFWGGGGYTF TRBJ1-2 few - TRBV5-1
TGTGCCAGTAGTATGGCGGGACAGTCTCTCTGGCAGTACTTC CASSMAGQSLWQYF TRBJ2-7 - - TRBV19
TGTGCCAGCAGTGTCCAGGGGCGCCCTATGAACACTGAAGCTTTCTTT CASSVQGRPMNTEAFF TRBJ1-1 few - TRBV6-1
TGTGCCAGCAGCTCGGGAGGCCCAACAACAATAGGGCAGTTCTTC CASSSGGPTTIGQFF TRBJ2-1 few TRBD2 TRBV11-3
TGTGCCAGCAGCCCCCTGACAGGGCAAGATACGCAGTATTTT CASSPLTGQDTQYF TRBJ2-3 many TRBD1 TRBV7-8
TGTGCCAGCAGTACCACGCCAGATACGCAGTATTTT CASSTTPDTQYF TRBJ2-3 - - TRBV6-2/TRBV6-3
TGTGCCAGCTCACCCGAGTCAGAGACCCAGTACTTC CASSPESETQYF TRBJ2-5 many - TRBV18
TGCAGCGTGGATGAAGTACACACTGAAGCTTTCTTT CSVDEVHTEAFF TRBJ1-1 few - TRBV29-1
TGCAGTGCTACCCTTTACTATGGCTACACCTTC CSATLYYGYTF TRBJ1-2 many - TRBV20-1
TGTGCCAGCAGCGCAGGCAAAGCGGGACAAGAGACCCAGTACTTC CASSAGKAGQETQYF TRBJ2-5 few TRBD2 TRBV2
TGTGCCAGCAGTTACGCGGGCGTTAACTATGGCTACACCTTC CASSYAGVNYGYTF TRBJ1-2 few - TRBV6-5